The clone carrying this TCR beta chain was picked up one time. Its antigen is undetermined. The data belong to a study of T cell responses to AZD1222 COVID-19 vaccine. Whole-study context: Second-dose intervals near 4 or 12 weeks were combined.

CDR1 is SGHVS, CDR2 FNYEAQ, per germline. V shed 5 bases and J shed 2 bases, with 5 bases lying between them. The CDR3 is 12 amino acids. The data were produced by immunoSEQ multiplex PCR, yet TCRdb's version contains in-frame clones alone and is incomplete. The table records some 150,000 clones, under 95% of them present only once. General study points: Targets within unmutated variant regions were reportedly found for nearly half of spike-specific TCRs. Spike-specific TCR breadth and depth were elevated following two AZD1222 doses.

The J gene is TRBJ2-3, the V gene TRBV7-6; D is undetermined. The sample was peripheral blood, taken on day 0 of AZD1222 vaccination. The source of this sequence is an adult in good health. The CDR3 is CASSPHTDTQYF. The DNA of the CDR3 is TGTGCCAGCAGCCCACACACAGATACGCAGTATTTT.